Listed here are 17 T cell receptor beta chains from one sample, sequenced in a study of CD8 T cells in ankylosing spondylitis. No antigen has been assigned to these receptors. TCRdb re-derived calls from the 5' RACE reads in MiXCR, one entry per CDR3 protein. In the table there are approximately 140,000 distinct CDR3 sequences, over 15% of which are singletons. Study-wide points: Apparently characteristic of ankylosing spondylitis blood was a TCR beta motif (eight highly homologous variants).

The sequenced sample was blood, either unsorted or a sorted T cell fraction (not recorded which). Receptors were obtained from a male donor with ankylosing spondylitis.

The chain uses TRBV20-1 and TRBJ1-5; a possible D gene is TRBD1 (5 bases). V was pared by 5 bases and J by 0 bases, with 20 bases between. Germline assignment: CDR1 DFQATT and CDR2 SNEGSKA (reference sequence). The CDR3 extends over 17 amino acids. The DNA for the CDR3 is TGCAGTGCTCCGTCCGGGACGGCCCCCCATAGCAATCAGCCCCAGCATTTT. This sequence encodes CSAPSGTAPHSNQPQHF.

The chain has TRBV4-3 and TRBJ2-7; D gene ambiguous. The V and J ends lost 1 base and 0 bases respectively, with 19 bases between them. The CDR3 sequence is 18 residues long. Germline V gives CDR1 LGHNA, CDR2 YSLEER. The DNA for the CDR3 is TGCGCCAGCAGCCAAGCATTGTCTACCCTAGGCAACTCCTACGAGCAGTACTTC. Residues: CASSQALSTLGNSYEQYF.

This clonotype was seen at least ten times. This sequence joins TRBV13 and TRBJ2-1; D tentatively reads TRBD1 or TRBD2 (5 bases each). The CDR3 has 16 residues. The ends were cut back, 1 base at V and 2 bases at J, with 12 bases in the middle. The germline V gene has CDR1 PRHDT and CDR2 FYEKMQ (reference sequence). The CDR3 DNA sequence: TGTGCCAGCAGCTTAGAGGGGAGCCCGACCTACAATGAGCAGTTCTTC. Its protein product is CASSLEGSPTYNEQFF.

This clonotype was seen only a few times. The chain combines TRBV7-2 with TRBJ2-5; D may be TRBD1 (5 bases). Germline V gives CDR1 SGHTA, CDR2 FQGNSA. V lost 2 bases to trimming and J lost 0 bases, with 10 bases between them. The CDR3 is 15 amino acids. The CDR3 is CASSLPTGDQETQYF. As DNA, the CDR3 is TGTGCCAGCAGCTTACCTACAGGCGACCAAGAGACCCAGTACTTC. The full variable domain, rest sourced from reference TRBV7-2 and TRBJ2-5, is GAGVSQSPSNKVTEKGKDVELRCDPISGHTALYWYRQSLGQGLEFLIYFQGNSAPDKSGLPSDRFSAERTGGSVSTLTIQRTQQEDSAVYLCASSLPTGDQETQYFGPGTRLLVL.

The J gene is TRBJ2-1, the V gene TRBV14; D is unresolved. CDR3 length: 15 residues. Germline CDR1 is SGHDN and CDR2 is FVKESK. V was shortened by 3 bases and J by 0 bases, with 9 bases between the two germline ends. CDR3 DNA sequence: TGTGCCAGCAGCCACCGCGGCGCCTCCTACAATGAGCAGTTCTTC. It is translated as CASSHRGASYNEQFF.

In its sample, this clonotype was seen a few times. The rearrangement links TRBV20-1 to TRBJ2-5; 7 nucleotides align to TRBD1. Germline CDR1 reads DFQATT; CDR2 reads SNEGSKA (reference sequence). The CDR3 length is 14 residues. V was clipped by 5 bases and J by 5 bases; unmatched bases: 11. This CDR3 reads CSAQRQGWEETQYF. CDR3 nucleotides: TGCAGTGCTCAACGACAGGGTTGGGAGGAGACCCAGTACTTC.

The chain uses TRBV4-2 and TRBJ2-5, with 13 bases aligning to TRBD2. Germline loops: CDR1 LGHNA, CDR2 YNFKEQ. The V segment lost 1 base and the J segment 9 bases; nucleotides outside the gene matches: 11. This CDR3 contains 17 residues. In nucleotides, the CDR3 is TGTGCCAGCAGCCAAGGATTGTCAGGGACTAGCGGGACCCCCCAGTACTTC. This encodes CASSQGLSGTSGTPQYF.

Many counts were recorded for this clonotype. The chain recombines TRBV28 with TRBJ2-7, with D possibly matching TRBD1 (6 bases). Germline V gives CDR1 MDHEN, CDR2 SYDVKM. The CDR3 contains 15 residues. V lost 6 bases to trimming and J lost 2 bases, with 17 bases between them. CDR3 amino acids: CASRTTGTPPYEQYF. The CDR3 DNA sequence: TGTGCCAGCAGAACCACCGGGACACCACCCTACGAGCAGTACTTC.

This clonotype was detected only a few times. This chain joins TRBV14 and TRBJ2-7, with TRBD1 matching over 8 bases. With 1 base clipped from V and 0 bases from J, the junction kept 8 bases outside the gene matches. Germline assignment: CDR1 SGHDN and CDR2 FVKESK. The CDR3 covers 17 residues. The CDR3 nucleotides are TGTGCCAGCAGCCAAGGCTTACTCGGGACAGGCTCCTACGAGCAGTACTTC. Amino acid sequence: CASSQGLLGTGSYEQYF.

V is TRBV2 and J is TRBJ1-3; 9 bases map to TRBD1. The ends lost 6 bases at V and 7 bases at J; junction bases unmatched: 7. This CDR3 has 14 residues. Germline values: CDR1 SNHLY, CDR2 FYNNEI. This CDR3 is CASRPGQGGNTIYF. The DNA for the CDR3 is TGTGCCAGCAGGCCGGGACAGGGAGGGAACACCATATATTTT.

This clonotype was found many times. The chain is built from TRBV2 and TRBJ2-1; the D is unclear. Per the germline V gene, CDR1 is SNHLY and CDR2 is FYNNEI. Trimming removed 3 bases from V and 4 bases from J, with 13 bases in between. The CDR3 has 15 residues. CDR3 DNA: TGTGCCAGCAGTGATCCCCTGACCGAGTACAATGAGCAGTTCTTC. Protein sequence: CASSDPLTEYNEQFF.

The table lists this clonotype with many counts. The rearrangement links TRBV29-1 to TRBJ2-1; TRBD1 might be the D (5 bases). Deletions cut 6 bases from V and 3 bases from J, with 12 bases between. Looked up from germline, CDR1 is SQVTM and CDR2 is ANQGSEA. The CDR3 is made up of 13 amino acids. The CDR3: CSVEVRDYNEQFF. CDR3 sequence (DNA): TGCAGCGTCGAGGTCAGGGACTACAATGAGCAGTTCTTC.

This chain connects TRBV27 to TRBJ2-5; 11 nucleotides match TRBD1. The CDR3 extends over 14 amino acids. Trimming took 4 bases from V and 5 from J; bases not matched to a gene: 3. Germline values: CDR1 MNHEY, CDR2 SMNVEV (reference sequence). CDR3 bases: TGTGCCAGCAGTTCCGGGACAGGGGGTGAGACCCAGTACTTC. Protein product: CASSSGTGGETQYF.

The chain has TRBV7-9 and TRBJ2-5; D unresolved. Trimming stripped 3 bases from V and 4 bases from J, with 9 bases between. Germline lookup yields CDR1 SEHNR and CDR2 FQNEAQ (reference sequence). The CDR3 length is 13 residues. CDR3 amino acids: CASSFPKAETQYF. The CDR3 DNA reads as TGTGCCAGCAGCTTCCCAAAGGCAGAGACCCAGTACTTC. Filled out from reference TRBV7-9 and TRBJ2-5, the complete variable domain reads DTGVSQNPRHKITKRGQNVTFRCDPISEHNRLYWYRQTLGQGPEFLTYFQNEAQLEKSRLLSDRFSAERPKGSFSTLEIQRTEQGDSAMYLCASSFPKAETQYFGPGTRLLVL.

This clonotype was seen a handful of times. This chain connects TRBV10-3 to TRBJ2-7; D is unresolved. Trimming took off 4 bases at V and 2 bases at J, with 9 bases between the two ends. There are 13 residues in the CDR3. Germline values: CDR1 ENHRY, CDR2 SYGVKD. The CDR3 here is CAISVVGTYEQYF. Here the CDR3 DNA reads TGTGCCATCAGTGTCGTGGGAACCTACGAGCAGTACTTC.

The genes are TRBV7-8 and TRBJ1-3, with D unresolved. Per the germline V gene, CDR1 is SGHVS and CDR2 is FQNEAQ. V was trimmed by 2 bases and J by 0 bases, leaving 11 bases between them. There are 16 residues in the CDR3. The CDR3 sequence is CASSLQEFSSGNTIYF. In DNA, the CDR3 is TGTGCCAGCAGCTTACAGGAGTTTAGCTCTGGAAACACCATATATTTT.

This clonotype was seen a single time. The chain is built from TRBV20-1 and TRBJ2-2, with D possibly being TRBD1 (7 bases). The germline V gene encodes CDR1 DFQATT and CDR2 SNEGSKA (reference sequence). CDR3 length equals 14 residues. The V and J ends lost 8 bases and 4 bases respectively, with 17 bases between them. The CDR3 bases are TGCAGTCCCGCGACCAGGGGGGTCACCGGGGAGCTGTTTTTT. This encodes CSPATRGVTGELFF.